These 29 T cell receptor beta chains originate from one sample sequenced in a study of shared clonotypes between healthy human individuals. Libraries were prepared by immunoSEQ multiplex PCR; TCRdb keeps only in-frame clonotypes and omits some of them. The sample has 2,100,000 or so clones, around 95% seen once. Sequencing was done on a sample of naive CD4+ T cells sorted from blood. Subset specified: CD45RA+ positively selected. The receptor source for this set is a man younger than 30 in good health.

This clone has a single count. The CDR3 coding sequence is TGCAGCGCTATCCTTGGAGGGGGCCGCACAGATACGCAGTATTTT. Protein product: CSAILGGGRTDTQYF. V is TRBV29-1 and J is TRBJ2-3; tentative D call: TRBD1 (7 bases). The CDR3 has 15 residues. Trimming pared 7 bases from V and 1 base from J, leaving 18 bases between. Germline loops: CDR1 SQVTM, CDR2 ANQGSEA.

In regard to this clone: Other DNA sequences from this sample encode an identical CDR3 as well. The CDR3 reads CAWSVGGNSNQPQHF. The CDR3 DNA follows: TGTGCCTGGAGTGTGGGGGGGAATAGCAATCAGCCCCAGCATTTT. V usage is TRBV30 and J usage is TRBJ1-5, with D possibly matching TRBD1 (5 bases). V was cut by 0 bases and J by 0 bases, with 9 bases left in between. Germline lookup yields CDR1 GTSNPN and CDR2 SVGIG (reference sequence). The CDR3 runs 15 residues.

This clone appeared once. This chain joins TRBV29-1 and TRBJ1-1; 8 bases map to TRBD1. CDR3 length: 13 amino acids. The ends lost 5 bases at V and 2 bases at J; junction bases unmatched: 4. Germline V gene data show CDR1 as SQVTM and CDR2 as ANQGSEA. The CDR3 nucleotides read TGCAGCGTTCAGGACAGGGTCAACACTGAAGCTTTCTTT. It is translated as CSVQDRVNTEAFF.

This rearrangement joins TRBV18 to TRBJ1-2, with a possible D match to TRBD1 (5 bases). In germline, CDR1 is KGHSH, CDR2 LQKENI. V shed 3 bases and J shed 7 bases, with 15 bases lying between them. The CDR3 is 14 residues long. CDR3 nucleotides: TGTGCCAGCTCACCTAGGGATGACGGGGGTGGCTACACCTTC. It yields the protein CASSPRDDGGGYTF.

With regard to this clone: In the same sample, other DNA sequences code for this CDR3. CDR3 coding DNA: TGTGCCAGCAGCTTGGGCAGGGCTACCGGGGAGCTGTTTTTT. Translated: CASSLGRATGELFF. V and J are TRBV7-9 and TRBJ2-2, with D perhaps matching TRBD1 (5 bases). Germline loops: CDR1 SEHNR, CDR2 FQNEAQ (reference sequence). CDR3 length: 14 residues. V gave up 3 bases and J gave up 5 bases, with 10 bases separating them.

This clone was picked up one time. The gene calls are TRBV28 and TRBJ2-7; D tentatively reads TRBD1 or TRBD2 (5 bases each). CDR1 and CDR2 (germline): MDHEN, SYDVKM. The CDR3 loop spans 14 amino acids. V shed 7 bases and J shed 3 bases, with 16 bases lying between them. CDR3 sequence: CASTTGTLLYEQYF. The CDR3 DNA follows: TGTGCCAGCACAACCGGGACGCTACTCTACGAGCAGTACTTC.

The gene calls are TRBV19 and TRBJ1-2; D is unclear. Germline V gene sequence: CDR1 LNHDA, CDR2 SQIVND (reference sequence). V lost 2 bases to trimming and J lost 4 bases, with 11 bases between them. The length of the CDR3 is 14 residues. CDR3 bases: TGTGCCAGTAGTATAACGGAGCGTGGCTATGGCTACACCTTC. It encodes CASSITERGYGYTF.

The chain joins TRBV5-1 to TRBJ2-5; 8 nucleotides align to TRBD1. The CDR3 has 16 amino acids. V lost 1 base, J lost 1 base, and 6 bases stayed unmatched. CDR1 is SGHRS and CDR2 is YFSETQ in the germline V gene. CDR3 nucleotide sequence: TGCGCCAGCAGCTTGCCTGGACAGGGCCCCCAAGAGACCCAGTACTTC. This translates into CASSLPGQGPQETQYF.

The chain uses TRBV5-6 and TRBJ2-5; 12 bases fit TRBD2. V gave up 2 bases and J gave up 14 bases; unmatched junction bases: 7. This CDR3 contains 13 residues. The germline V gene encodes CDR1 SGHDT and CDR2 YYEEEE. The CDR3 is CASSFPGLAGLYF. The CDR3 DNA reads as TGTGCCAGCAGCTTCCCAGGACTAGCGGGGCTATACTTC.

V gene TRBV5-1 combines with J gene TRBJ2-5; D gene ambiguous. Trimming cost V 0 bases and J 0 bases, with 12 bases left between them. Per the germline V gene, CDR1 is SGHRS and CDR2 is YFSETQ. The CDR3 consists of 16 residues. The CDR3 bases are TGCGCCAGCAGCTTGGCCCCAGGTGGAGACCAAGAGACCCAGTACTTC. This encodes CASSLAPGGDQETQYF.

J is TRBJ2-7 and V is TRBV28; weak D call: TRBD1 (5 bases). With 5 bases removed from V and 7 bases from J, the gap between germline ends came to 12 bases. Germline loops: CDR1 MDHEN, CDR2 SYDVKM. The CDR3 is made up of 12 amino acids. The DNA of the CDR3 is TGTGCCAGCAGTCCACCGAGACAGGAGCAGTACTTC. Encoded protein: CASSPPRQEQYF. The variable domain in full, with the rest retrieved from reference TRBV28 and TRBJ2-7, is DVKVTQSSRYLVKRTGEKVFLECVQDMDHENMFWYRQDPGLGLRLIYFSYDVKMKEKGDIPEGYSVSREKKERFSLILESASTNQTSMYLCASSPPRQEQYFGPGTRLTVT.

This clone showed up just once. This chain uses TRBV21-1 with TRBJ1-2. TRBV21-1 is designated a pseudogene. The CDR3 has 14 residues. CDR3 in DNA: TGTGCCAGCAGCCAGGGGGGGGCCCCCTATGGCTACACCTTC. It yields the protein CASSQGGAPYGYTF.

The rearrangement uses TRBV7-6 and TRBJ2-7; the match to TRBD2 covers 11 bases. Trimming at V came to 4 bases and at J to 0 bases, leaving 2 bases not matched to a gene. Germline V gives CDR1 SGHVS, CDR2 FNYEAQ. The CDR3 is 15 residues long. The CDR3 DNA reads TGTGCCAGCAGCTGGGGACTAGCGGACTCCTACGAGCAGTACTTC. This sequence encodes CASSWGLADSYEQYF.

The J gene is TRBJ1-2, the V gene TRBV10-3; 9 nucleotides line up with TRBD1. The V and J ends lost 2 bases and 6 bases, in that order; junction bases with no gene match: 1. This CDR3 is 13 amino acids long. Looked up from germline, CDR1 is ENHRY and CDR2 is SYGVKD. The CDR3: CAISERTGDGYTF. CDR3 DNA: TGTGCCATCAGTGAGCGGACAGGGGATGGCTACACCTTC.

The J gene is TRBJ2-5, the V gene TRBV2, with D tentatively TRBD1 (5 bases). V was pared by 6 bases and J by 6 bases, with 8 bases between. The CDR3 length is 11 residues. Germline CDR1 and CDR2: SNHLY and FYNNEI. The chain's CDR3 is CASRGRQTQYF. The CDR3 nucleotides read TGTGCCAGCAGGGGGCGGCAGACCCAGTACTTC.

The rearrangement uses TRBV25-1 and TRBJ1-5; D may be TRBD1 (5 bases). The V gene lost 2 bases and the J gene lost 6 bases, with 8 bases spanning the gap. The length of the CDR3 is 13 residues. The germline gives CDR1 MGHDK, CDR2 SYGVNS. The CDR3 DNA reads TGTGCCAGCAGTGAACAGGGATTTCAGCCCCAGCATTTT. Amino acid sequence: CASSEQGFQPQHF.

The rearrangement uses TRBV30 and TRBJ2-5; 16 positions agree with TRBD2. Per germline, CDR1 GTSNPN and CDR2 SVGIG (reference sequence). There are 16 residues in the CDR3. V lost 0 bases and J lost 5; bases outside the gene matches: 3. The CDR3 nucleotides are TGTGCCTGGAGTGTGGGACTAGCGGGGGGGCAGGAGACCCAGTACTTC. This gives the protein CAWSVGLAGGQETQYF.

This chain joins TRBV27 and TRBJ1-4; no firm D call. V was clipped by 1 base and J by 0 bases, with 9 bases between them. This CDR3 has 16 residues. From germline, CDR1 is MNHEY and CDR2 SMNVEV (reference sequence). CDR3 nucleotides: TGTGCCAGCAGTTTATTGGGCCCTGCAACTAATGAAAAACTGTTTTTT. This codes for CASSLLGPATNEKLFF.

The genes are TRBV7-2 and TRBJ2-3; TRBD2 matches 9 bases. With 1 base clipped from V and 6 bases from J, the junction kept 14 bases outside the gene matches. The CDR3 runs 18 residues. Germline V gene lookup returns CDR1 SGHTA and CDR2 FQGNSA. In DNA form, the CDR3 reads TGTGCCAGCAGCTTAGAAGGGCTAGCGGGGAACTTCGGGGATACGCAGTATTTT. Residues: CASSLEGLAGNFGDTQYF.

This clone came up once. The CDR3 DNA sequence: TGTGCCAGCAGCTTAGAGGCTAGCGGCCGCTACGAGCAGTACTTC. This sequence encodes CASSLEASGRYEQYF. The gene calls are TRBV11-2 and TRBJ2-7, with 7 bases matching TRBD2. The CDR3 spans 15 residues. Germline CDR1 is SGHAT and CDR2 is FQNNGV. Germline trimming cut 0 bases from V and 3 bases from J; bases unmatched to any gene: 5. Full variable domain (remainder filled in from reference TRBV11-2 and TRBJ2-7): EAGVAQSPRYKIIEKRQSVAFWCNPISGHATLYWYQQILGQGPKLLIQFQNNGVVDDSQLPKDRFSAERLKGVDSTLKIQPAKLEDSAVYLCASSLEASGRYEQYFGPGTRLTVT.

The chain employs TRBV10-1 and TRBJ2-7, with 8 bases matching TRBD1. CDR1 is WNHNN and CDR2 is SYGVQD in the germline V gene (reference sequence). The ends lost 4 bases at V and 3 bases at J; junction bases unmatched: 2. CDR3 length equals 13 residues. CDR3 amino acids: CASSVDRGYEQYF. The CDR3 DNA sequence: TGCGCCAGCAGTGTTGACAGGGGCTACGAGCAGTACTTC.

This rearrangement joins TRBV5-4 to TRBJ2-1, with 12 positions matching TRBD2. The CDR3 extends over 15 amino acids. Germline lookup yields CDR1 SGHNT and CDR2 YYREEE (reference sequence). V dropped 0 bases and J dropped 5; count of bases not matched to a gene: 0. The CDR3: CASSLGLAGDNEQFF. As DNA, the CDR3 is TGTGCCAGCAGCTTGGGACTAGCGGGAGACAATGAGCAGTTCTTC.

On this clone: This CDR3 is also generated by other DNA sequences in the sample. The gene calls are TRBV7-6 and TRBJ1-1, with TRBD1 matching over 8 bases. Germline V gene data show CDR1 as SGHVS and CDR2 as FNYEAQ. V was clipped by 1 base and J by 2 bases; unmatched bases: 3. The CDR3 consists of 15 residues. CDR3 in DNA: TGTGCCAGCAGCTTAGTTCCAGGGGGCAACACTGAAGCTTTCTTT. Its protein product is CASSLVPGGNTEAFF.

The rearrangement joins TRBV5-1 to TRBJ1-3; D gene unclear. V lost 0 bases and J 2 bases, leaving 12 bases between the germline ends. The germline CDR1 and CDR2 sequences are SGHRS and YFSETQ. The CDR3 runs to 16 residues. CDR3 sequence: CASSLDNSRTGNTIYF. The DNA for the CDR3 is TGCGCCAGCAGCTTGGATAACAGCAGAACTGGAAACACCATATATTTT.

The chain carries TRBV18 and TRBJ1-4; 9 nucleotides agree with TRBD1. Trimming cost V 3 bases and J 13 bases; bases outside gene matches: 15. The germline CDR1 and CDR2 sequences are KGHSH and LQKENI. This CDR3 contains 16 residues. Written as DNA, the CDR3 is TGTGCCAGCTCACCGATCCCCGGGACAGGGAAGAGGTTACTGTTTTTT. It codes for CASSPIPGTGKRLLFF.

V is TRBV5-1 and J is TRBJ2-2, with a tentative D call TRBD2 (6 bases). Between the trimmed V and J ends, which lost 1 base and 0 bases, there was a span of 13 bases. Germline V gene sequence: CDR1 SGHRS, CDR2 YFSETQ. The CDR3 spans 17 residues. In DNA form, the CDR3 reads TGCGCCAGCAGCTTGAACGGACTATTTTCGAACACCGGGGAGCTGTTTTTT. Its protein is CASSLNGLFSNTGELFF.

Details on this clone: Other nucleotide sequences in the sample specify the same CDR3. V is TRBV11-2 and J is TRBJ2-1, with D unclear. V was pared by 1 base and J by 6 bases, with 7 bases between. CDR1 and CDR2 (germline): SGHAT, FQNNGV. The CDR3 sequence is 13 residues long. The CDR3 region is CASSLGGGNEQFF. DNA for the CDR3: TGTGCCAGCAGCTTAGGAGGTGGCAATGAGCAGTTCTTC.

The chain joins TRBV30 to TRBJ1-1, with a tentative D call TRBD1 (5 bases). Germline V gene sequence: CDR1 GTSNPN, CDR2 SVGIG (reference sequence). Between the trimmed V and J ends, which lost 4 bases and 9 bases, there was a span of 15 bases. The CDR3 length is 12 residues. CDR3: CAWKGKGSQAFF. In nucleotides, the CDR3 is TGTGCCTGGAAGGGGAAGGGCAGCCAAGCTTTCTTT.

This chain connects TRBV20-1 to TRBJ2-7, with D hard to call. The CDR3 runs 11 residues. V lost 3 bases to trimming and J lost 5 bases, with 8 bases between them. Germline assignment: CDR1 DFQATT and CDR2 SNEGSKA (reference sequence). The CDR3 is CSARTVDEQYF. In nucleotides, the CDR3 is TGCAGTGCTAGGACCGTCGACGAGCAGTACTTC.